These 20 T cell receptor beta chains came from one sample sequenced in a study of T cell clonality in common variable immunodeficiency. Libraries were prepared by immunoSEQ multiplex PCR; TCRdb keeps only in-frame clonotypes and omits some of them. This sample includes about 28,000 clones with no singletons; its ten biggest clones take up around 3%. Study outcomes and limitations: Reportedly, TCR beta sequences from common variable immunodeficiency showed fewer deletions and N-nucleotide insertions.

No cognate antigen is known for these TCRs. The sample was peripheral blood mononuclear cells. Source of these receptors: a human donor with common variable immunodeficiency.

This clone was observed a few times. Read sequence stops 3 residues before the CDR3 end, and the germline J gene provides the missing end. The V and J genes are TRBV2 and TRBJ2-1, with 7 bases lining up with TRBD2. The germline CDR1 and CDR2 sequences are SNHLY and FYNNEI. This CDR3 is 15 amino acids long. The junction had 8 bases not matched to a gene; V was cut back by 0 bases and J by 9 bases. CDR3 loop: CASSEALRASGEQFF. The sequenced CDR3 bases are TGTGCCAGCAGTGAAGCGCTTAGGGCTAGCGGTGAG.

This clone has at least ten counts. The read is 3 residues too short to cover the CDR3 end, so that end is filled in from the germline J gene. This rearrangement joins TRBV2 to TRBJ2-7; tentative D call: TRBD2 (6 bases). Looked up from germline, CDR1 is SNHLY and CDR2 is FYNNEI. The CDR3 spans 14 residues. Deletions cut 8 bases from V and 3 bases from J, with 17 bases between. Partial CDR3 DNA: TGTGCCAGCGGCCCGCCGGGGGTCCTCTACGAG. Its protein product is CASGPPGVLYE. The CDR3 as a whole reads CASGPPGVLYEQYF.

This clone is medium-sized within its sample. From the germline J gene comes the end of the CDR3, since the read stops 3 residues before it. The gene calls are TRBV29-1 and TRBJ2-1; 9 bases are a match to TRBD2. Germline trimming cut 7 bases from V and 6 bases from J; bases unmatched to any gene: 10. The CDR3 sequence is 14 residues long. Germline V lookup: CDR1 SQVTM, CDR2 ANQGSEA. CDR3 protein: CSAEGYSGGNEQFF. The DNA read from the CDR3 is TGCAGCGCCGAGGGGTATAGCGGGGGCAATGAG.

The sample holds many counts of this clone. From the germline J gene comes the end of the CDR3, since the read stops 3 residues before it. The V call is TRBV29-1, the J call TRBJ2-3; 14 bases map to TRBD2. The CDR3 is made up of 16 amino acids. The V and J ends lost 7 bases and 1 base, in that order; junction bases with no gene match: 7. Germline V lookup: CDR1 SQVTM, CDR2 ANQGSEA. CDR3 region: CSAPGLAGVGTDTQYF. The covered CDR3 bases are TGCAGCGCTCCGGGACTAGCGGGAGTTGGCACAGATACG.

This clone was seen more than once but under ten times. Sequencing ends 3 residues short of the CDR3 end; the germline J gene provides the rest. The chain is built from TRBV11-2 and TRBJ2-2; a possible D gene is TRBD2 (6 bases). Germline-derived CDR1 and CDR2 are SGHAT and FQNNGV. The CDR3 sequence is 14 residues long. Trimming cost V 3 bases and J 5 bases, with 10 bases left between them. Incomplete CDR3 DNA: TGTGCCAGCAGCTTGGGAGGACTAACCGGGGAG. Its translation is CASSLGGLTGE. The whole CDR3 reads CASSLGGLTGELFF.

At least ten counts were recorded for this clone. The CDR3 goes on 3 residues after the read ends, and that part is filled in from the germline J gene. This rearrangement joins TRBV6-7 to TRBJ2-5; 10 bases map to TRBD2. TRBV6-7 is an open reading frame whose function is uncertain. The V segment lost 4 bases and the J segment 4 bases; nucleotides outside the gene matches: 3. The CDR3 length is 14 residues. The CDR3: CASSWGLALETQYF. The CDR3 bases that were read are TGTGCCAGCAGTTGGGGACTAGCGCTAGAGACC.

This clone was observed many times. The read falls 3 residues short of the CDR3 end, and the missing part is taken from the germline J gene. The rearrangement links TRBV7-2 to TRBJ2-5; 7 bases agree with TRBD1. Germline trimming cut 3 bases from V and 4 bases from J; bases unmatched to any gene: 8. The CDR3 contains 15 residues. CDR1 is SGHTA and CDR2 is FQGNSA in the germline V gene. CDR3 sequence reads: CASSFKTGLGETQYF. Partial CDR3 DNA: TGTGCCAGCAGCTTCAAGACAGGGTTAGGAGAGACC.

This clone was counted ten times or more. CDR3 in amino acids: CSARWPGGKAGELFF. The covered CDR3 bases are TGCAGTGCTAGATGGCCAGGGGGAAAAGCCGGGGAG. This chain connects TRBV20-1 to TRBJ2-2; 7 bases line up with TRBD1. The read comes to an end 3 residues before the CDR3 does, leaving the germline J gene to fill in the end. The CDR3 consists of 15 residues. V gave up 2 bases and J gave up 6 bases; unmatched junction bases: 9. The germline gives CDR1 DFQATT, CDR2 SNEGSKA (reference sequence).

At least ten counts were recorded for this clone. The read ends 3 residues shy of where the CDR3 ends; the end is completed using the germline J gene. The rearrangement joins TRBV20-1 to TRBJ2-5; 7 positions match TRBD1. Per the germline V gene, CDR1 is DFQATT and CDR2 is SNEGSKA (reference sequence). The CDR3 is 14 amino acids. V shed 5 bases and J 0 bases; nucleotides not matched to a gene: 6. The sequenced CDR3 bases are TGCAGTGCTTACAGGGGTGGGGACCAAGAGACC. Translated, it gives CSAYRGGDQET. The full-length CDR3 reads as CSAYRGGDQETQYF.

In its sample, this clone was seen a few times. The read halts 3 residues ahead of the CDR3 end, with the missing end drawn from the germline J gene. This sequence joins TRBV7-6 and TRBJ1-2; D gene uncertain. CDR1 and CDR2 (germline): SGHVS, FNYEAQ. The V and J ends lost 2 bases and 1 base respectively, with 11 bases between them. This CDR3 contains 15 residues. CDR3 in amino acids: CASSLRGGLNYGYTF. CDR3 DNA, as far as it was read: TGTGCCAGCAGCTTACGGGGTGGTCTTAACTATGGC.

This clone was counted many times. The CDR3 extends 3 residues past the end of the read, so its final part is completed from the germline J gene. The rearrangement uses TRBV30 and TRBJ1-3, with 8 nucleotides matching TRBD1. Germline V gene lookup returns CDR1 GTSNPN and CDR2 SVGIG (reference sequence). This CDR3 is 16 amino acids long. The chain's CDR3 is CAWTHPSGGTGLHIYF. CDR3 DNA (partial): TGTGCCTGGACCCACCCCTCAGGGGGCACGGGATTGCAT.

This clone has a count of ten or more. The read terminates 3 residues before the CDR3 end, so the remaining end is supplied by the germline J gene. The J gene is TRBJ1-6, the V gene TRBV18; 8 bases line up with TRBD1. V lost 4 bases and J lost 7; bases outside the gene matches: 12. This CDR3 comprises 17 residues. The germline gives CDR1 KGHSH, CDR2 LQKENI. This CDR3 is CASSRESTGGGNSPLHF. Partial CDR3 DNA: TGTGCCAGCTCACGAGAATCCACAGGGGGAGGCAATTCACCC. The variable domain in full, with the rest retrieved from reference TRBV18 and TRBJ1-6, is NAGVMQNPRHLVRRRGQEARLRCSPMKGHSHVYWYRQLPEEGLKFMVYLQKENIIDESGMPKERFSAEFPKEGPSILRIQQVVRGDSAAYFCASSRESTGGGNSPLHFGNGTRLTVT.

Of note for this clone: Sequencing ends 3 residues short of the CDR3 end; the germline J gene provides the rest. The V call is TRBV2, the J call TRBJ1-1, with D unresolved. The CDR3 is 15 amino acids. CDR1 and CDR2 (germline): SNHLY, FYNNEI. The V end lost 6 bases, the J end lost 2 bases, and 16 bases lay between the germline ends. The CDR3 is CASSIQRLGNTEAFF. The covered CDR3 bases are TGTGCCAGCAGCATTCAGCGGCTGGGAAACACTGAA. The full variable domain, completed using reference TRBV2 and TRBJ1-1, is EPEVTQTPSHQVTQMGQEVILRCVPISNHLYFYWYRQILGQKVEFLVSFYNNEISEKSEIFDDQFSVERPDGSNFTLKIRSTKLEDSAMYFCASSIQRLGNTEAFFGQGTRLTVV.

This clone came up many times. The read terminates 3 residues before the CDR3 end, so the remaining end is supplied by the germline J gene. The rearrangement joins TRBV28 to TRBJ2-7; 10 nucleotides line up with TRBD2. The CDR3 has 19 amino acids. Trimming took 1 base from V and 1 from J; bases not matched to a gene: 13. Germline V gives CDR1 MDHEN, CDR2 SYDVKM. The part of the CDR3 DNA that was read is TGTGCCAGCAGTTTATACCCCTCCTCTCTAGCGGGGGATTCCTACGAG. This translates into CASSLYPSSLAGDSYE. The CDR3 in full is CASSLYPSSLAGDSYEQYF.

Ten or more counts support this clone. CDR3 DNA (partial): TGCAGTGCCGTCGACAGAGTCTCTGGGGCCAACGTC. It yields the protein CSAVDRVSGANV. The whole CDR3 protein is CSAVDRVSGANVLTF. This sequence joins TRBV20-1 and TRBJ2-6; D perhaps matches TRBD1 (5 bases). The read ends 3 residues early relative to the CDR3; the germline J gene fills the gap. V lost 6 bases and J 0 bases, leaving 12 bases between the germline ends. The CDR3 is 15 amino acids. Germline values: CDR1 DFQATT, CDR2 SNEGSKA (reference sequence).

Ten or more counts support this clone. CDR3 amino acids: CSARGQGNQPQHF. The sequenced CDR3 bases are TGCAGTGCTAGAGGGCAGGGCAATCAGCCC. The rearrangement uses TRBV20-1 and TRBJ1-5; D call uncertain. The read ends 3 residues before the CDR3 terminus; that terminus is restored from the germline J gene. Germline V lookup: CDR1 DFQATT, CDR2 SNEGSKA (reference sequence). The CDR3 has 13 amino acids. Trimming shortened V by 1 base and J by 2 bases, and 6 bases separated the two germline ends.

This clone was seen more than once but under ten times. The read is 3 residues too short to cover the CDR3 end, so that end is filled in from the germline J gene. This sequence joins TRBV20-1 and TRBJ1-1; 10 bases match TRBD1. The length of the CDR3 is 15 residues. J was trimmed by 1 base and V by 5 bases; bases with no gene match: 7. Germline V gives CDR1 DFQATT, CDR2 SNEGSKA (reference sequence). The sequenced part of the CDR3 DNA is TGCAGTGCTGCGACAGGGGGCGGTGGGAACACTGAA. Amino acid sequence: CSAATGGGGNTE. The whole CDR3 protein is CSAATGGGGNTEAFF.

The CDR3 is CASSGGSQETQYF. CDR3 DNA, as far as it was read: TGTGCCAGCAGTGGCGGGAGCCAAGAGACC. V is TRBV6-1 and J is TRBJ2-5; 7 bases align to TRBD2. The read ends 3 residues before the CDR3 terminus; that terminus is restored from the germline J gene. The CDR3 is made up of 13 amino acids. CDR1 and CDR2 from the germline V gene are MNHNS and SASEGT. The junction had 0 bases not matched to a gene; V was cut back by 4 bases and J by 1 base.

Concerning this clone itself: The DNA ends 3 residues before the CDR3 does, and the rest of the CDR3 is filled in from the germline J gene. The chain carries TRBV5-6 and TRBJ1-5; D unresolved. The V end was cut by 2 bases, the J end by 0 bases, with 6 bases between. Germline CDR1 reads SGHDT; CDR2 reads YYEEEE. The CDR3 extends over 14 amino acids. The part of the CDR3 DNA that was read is TGTGCCAGCAGCTTCTACGCTAGCAATCAGCCC. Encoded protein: CASSFYASNQP. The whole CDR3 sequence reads CASSFYASNQPQHF.

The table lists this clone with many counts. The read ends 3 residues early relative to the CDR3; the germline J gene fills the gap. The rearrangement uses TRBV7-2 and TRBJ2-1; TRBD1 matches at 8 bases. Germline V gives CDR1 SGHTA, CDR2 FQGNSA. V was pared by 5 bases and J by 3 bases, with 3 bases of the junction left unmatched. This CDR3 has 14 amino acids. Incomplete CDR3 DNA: TGTGCCAGCAGCGTTGGGACAGGCTACAATGAG. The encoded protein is CASSVGTGYNE. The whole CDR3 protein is CASSVGTGYNEQFF. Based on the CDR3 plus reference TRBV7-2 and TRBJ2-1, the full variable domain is GAGVSQSPSNKVTEKGKDVELRCDPISGHTALYWYRQSLGQGLEFLIYFQGNSAPDKSGLPSDRFSAERTGGSVSTLTIQRTQQEDSAVYLCASSVGTGYNEQFFGPGTRLTVL.